These 19 T cell receptor beta chains share one sample of origin, sequenced in a study of shared clonotypes between healthy human individuals. The assay was immunoSEQ multiplex PCR, and TCRdb's table has in-frame clones only and misses some. The data contain some 2,000,000 clones, around 95% of them singletons. Specimen: naive CD4+ T cells sorted from blood. Subset: CD45RA+ positively selected. Receptors were obtained from a man between 18 and 35 years old in good health.

V gene TRBV6-5 combines with J gene TRBJ2-3; perhaps TRBD2 as D (5 bases). CDR1 and CDR2 from the germline V gene are MNHEY and SVGAGI. V gave up 5 bases and J gave up 0 bases, with 12 bases separating them. The CDR3 runs 15 residues. This chain's CDR3 is CASSRMRESTDTQYF. CDR3 DNA: TGTGCCAGCAGTCGCATGAGGGAGAGCACAGATACGCAGTATTTT.

This clone was counted once. This chain joins TRBV5-1 and TRBJ2-7; D not resolved. Deletions cut 7 bases from V and 7 bases from J, with 21 bases between. Germline CDR1 is SGHRS and CDR2 is YFSETQ. The CDR3 extends over 14 amino acids. Here the CDR3 DNA reads TGCGCCAGCGCGTCCGCGGACCTCGTGGGGGAGCAGTACTTC. This encodes CASASADLVGEQYF.

The genes are TRBV19 and TRBJ1-5; D gene ambiguous. The CDR3 spans 15 residues. Trimming took off 6 bases at V and 0 bases at J, with 12 bases between the two ends. Germline CDR1 is LNHDA and CDR2 is SQIVND (reference sequence). The CDR3 DNA is TGTGCCAGTAGATCTGACTCCTATAGCAATCAGCCCCAGCATTTT. Protein product: CASRSDSYSNQPQHF. The full variable domain, rest sourced from reference TRBV19 and TRBJ1-5, is DGGITQSPKYLFRKEGQNVTLSCEQNLNHDAMYWYRQDPGQGLRLIYYSQIVNDFQKGDIAEGYSVSREKKESFPLTVTSAQKNPTAFYLCASRSDSYSNQPQHFGDGTRLSIL.

This rearrangement joins TRBV5-6 to TRBJ1-2, with 9 positions matching TRBD1. Trimming removed 4 bases from V and 8 bases from J; junction bases left unmatched: 9. CDR1 and CDR2 (germline): SGHDT, YYEEEE. The CDR3 sequence is 14 residues long. The CDR3 sequence: CASSGRDRAWGYTF. CDR3 coding DNA: TGTGCCAGCAGCGGCCGGGACAGGGCATGGGGCTACACCTTC. The full variable domain, rest sourced from reference TRBV5-6 and TRBJ1-2, is DAGVTQSPTHLIKTRGQQVTLRCSPKSGHDTVSWYQQALGQGPQFIFQYYEEEERQRGNFPDRFSGHQFPNYSSELNVNALLLGDSALYLCASSGRDRAWGYTFGSGTRLTVV.

As regards this clone: An end of the junction does not agree with germline; a read error may underlie this. Other DNA sequences of this sample code for an identical CDR3. The V gene is TRBV5-1, the J gene TRBJ1-4, with no clear D. The CDR3 contains 14 residues. Germline assignment: CDR1 SGHRS and CDR2 YFSETQ. In nucleotides, the CDR3 is TGCGCCAGCAGCTTGGCCGGGATTAATGAAAAGCTGTTTTTT. The encoded protein is CASSLAGINEKLFF.

Regarding this clone: Other DNA variants within this sample encode the same CDR3. CDR3 DNA sequence: TGTGCCATCAGTGACGAAGGGTTCTATGGCTACACCTTC. Protein: CAISDEGFYGYTF. The chain links TRBV10-3 to TRBJ1-2; D not resolved. The V gene lost 3 bases and the J gene lost 4 bases, with 9 bases spanning the gap. The CDR3 runs to 13 residues. From germline, CDR1 is ENHRY and CDR2 SYGVKD.

The chain employs TRBV27 and TRBJ1-1, with 7 nucleotides matching TRBD1. V lost 7 bases and J lost 1; bases outside the gene matches: 6. The germline CDR1 and CDR2 sequences are MNHEY and SMNVEV (reference sequence). The CDR3 length is 14 residues. The DNA for the CDR3 is TGTGCCAGCAATACCGACAGGGAGAACACTGAAGCTTTCTTT. Protein: CASNTDRENTEAFF.

The CDR3 loop reads CASSRAGHSSYEQYF. The CDR3 coding sequence is TGTGCCAGCTCCCGTGCAGGGCATAGCTCCTACGAGCAGTACTTC. This sequence joins TRBV18 and TRBJ2-7, with TRBD1 as a possible D gene (5 bases). From germline, CDR1 is KGHSH and CDR2 LQKENI. The length of the CDR3 is 15 residues. Trimming stripped 6 bases from V and 0 bases from J, with 15 bases between.

The V gene is TRBV11-3, the J gene TRBJ1-3; perhaps TRBD1 as D (6 bases). V dropped 5 bases and J dropped 0 bases, with 14 bases sitting between them. The CDR3 covers 16 residues. Germline assignment: CDR1 SGHNT and CDR2 YENEEA. Here the CDR3 DNA reads TGTGCCAGCAGCCAGCACGGGGGCGTCTCTGGAAACACCATATATTTT. Translation: CASSQHGGVSGNTIYF.

The chain couples TRBV29-1 to TRBJ2-7, with D possibly TRBD2 on 7 matching bases. In germline, CDR1 is SQVTM, CDR2 ANQGSEA. This CDR3 spans 15 amino acids. The CDR3 loop is CRKAGATVSEDEQYF. The CDR3 DNA reads TGCAGAAAGGCGGGGGCAACAGTCTCGGAAGACGAGCAGTACTTC.

CDR3 sequence: CASSRPGVGDEQYF. CDR3 sequence (DNA): TGTGCCAGCTCCCGGCCGGGGGTCGGCGACGAGCAGTACTTC. The chain carries TRBV27 and TRBJ2-7, with D possibly matching TRBD2 (6 bases). The V gene lost 8 bases and the J gene lost 5 bases, with 19 bases spanning the gap. The V gene's germline CDR1 is MNHEY and CDR2 SMNVEV (reference sequence). This CDR3 region has 14 residues.

The chain employs TRBV6-5 and TRBJ2-7; D is perhaps TRBD2 (5 bases). CDR1 and CDR2 from the germline V gene are MNHEY and SVGAGI. The CDR3 totals 14 residues. The V and J ends lost 0 bases and 8 bases respectively, with 14 bases between them. CDR3 loop: CASSYSTRLAQQYF. The CDR3 region has the DNA TGTGCCAGCAGTTACTCGACCCGCCTAGCACAGCAGTACTTC.

V and J are TRBV2 and TRBJ2-2; D unresolved. V was shortened by 4 bases and J by 0 bases, with 9 bases between the two germline ends. Germline V lookup: CDR1 SNHLY, CDR2 FYNNEI. The CDR3 is made up of 15 amino acids. The CDR3 sequence is CASSVVTSNTGELFF. The CDR3 DNA reads as TGTGCCAGCAGTGTAGTTACCTCGAACACCGGGGAGCTGTTTTTT.

This sequence joins TRBV18 and TRBJ2-7, with TRBD1 as a possible D gene (6 bases). Per germline, CDR1 KGHSH and CDR2 LQKENI. The CDR3 runs to 14 residues. Trimming took off 3 bases at V and 7 bases at J, with 16 bases between the two ends. CDR3 DNA sequence: TGTGCCAGCTCACCCGGACAGAAGTCGGGAGAGCAGTACTTC. This encodes CASSPGQKSGEQYF.

The chain couples TRBV2 to TRBJ1-2; D may be TRBD1 (5 bases). Germline CDR1 is SNHLY and CDR2 is FYNNEI. The CDR3 covers 14 residues. Trimming removed 4 bases at V and 6 bases at J, with 15 bases between. This CDR3 reads CASSVEGWGNGYTF. Written as DNA, the CDR3 is TGTGCCAGCAGTGTTGAGGGGTGGGGGAATGGCTACACCTTC. The whole variable domain, remainder taken from reference TRBV2 and TRBJ1-2, is EPEVTQTPSHQVTQMGQEVILRCVPISNHLYFYWYRQILGQKVEFLVSFYNNEISEKSEIFDDQFSVERPDGSNFTLKIRSTKLEDSAMYFCASSVEGWGNGYTFGSGTRLTVV.

The chain links TRBV6-5 to TRBJ1-5; a possible D gene is TRBD1 (5 bases). CDR3 length equals 15 residues. V was clipped by 6 bases and J by 4 bases, with 16 bases between them. Germline-derived CDR1 and CDR2 are MNHEY and SVGAGI. For the CDR3, the DNA is TGTGCCAGCAGCCCTCCCGGGGGGACGAATCAGCCCCAGCATTTT. It is translated as CASSPPGGTNQPQHF.

With regard to this clone: The sample has other DNA sequences that encode this CDR3 too. The V and J genes are TRBV6-6 and TRBJ2-7, with 11 bases identical to TRBD1. V gave up 6 bases and J gave up 2 bases; unmatched junction bases: 6. Germline assignment: CDR1 MNHNY and CDR2 SVGAGI (reference sequence). This CDR3 comprises 15 residues. The CDR3 loop reads CASSHRDRGAYEQYF. CDR3 bases: TGTGCCAGCAGCCACCGGGACAGGGGGGCCTACGAGCAGTACTTC.

The chain is built from TRBV19 and TRBJ2-5; D gene ambiguous. The germline V gene has CDR1 LNHDA and CDR2 SQIVND (reference sequence). The CDR3 sequence is 13 residues long. Trimming stripped 3 bases from V and 2 bases from J, with 7 bases between. CDR3 loop: CASSMNRQETQYF. DNA for the CDR3: TGTGCCAGTAGTATGAATAGGCAAGAGACCCAGTACTTC.

This chain uses TRBV29-1 with TRBJ2-3; D is uncertain. The germline V and J ends were trimmed by 4 bases and 4 bases, with 18 bases remaining between them. The CDR3 has 15 residues. Germline V gene lookup returns CDR1 SQVTM and CDR2 ANQGSEA. CDR3 in DNA: TGCAGCGTTGCCCCGAGATTGGTGACGCCAGATACGCAGTATTTT. The encoded protein is CSVAPRLVTPDTQYF.